One and the same sample provided the 20 T cell receptor beta chains below, sequenced in a study of regulatory T cells in long-lasting Graves disease. Building the TCR beta libraries relied on iRepertoire HTBI primers, and CDR3 regions underwent Arm-PCR. TCRdb reprocessed the multiplex PCR reads with MiXCR, giving one entry per CDR3 protein. Among 450,000 to 500,000 distinct CDR3 sequences listed, around 15% were seen once. Specified time point: newly diagnosed GD, antithyroid drugs for less than 3 months. PBMC-derived RNA was used for the TCR library. These data are also associated with another study on T cells in Graves' hyperthyroidism and ophthalmopathy.

Here the sequenced sample was peripheral blood mononuclear cells (PBMCs), taken at new diagnosis, from a patient treated with antithyroid drugs. The receptors originated from a man in his forties with Graves disease.

This clonotype was counted many times. The chain uses TRBV5-1 and TRBJ2-5, with TRBD1 matching 7 bases. The CDR3 runs 13 residues. The V gene's germline CDR1 is SGHRS and CDR2 YFSETQ. V was clipped by 4 bases and J by 5 bases; unmatched bases: 5. The CDR3 loop is CASSRGGLETQYF. CDR3 sequence (DNA): TGCGCCAGCAGCCGAGGGGGCCTTGAGACCCAGTACTTC.

This clonotype was counted only a few times. The chain joins TRBV11-2 to TRBJ2-7; D possibly corresponds to TRBD2 (6 bases). The CDR3 has 15 amino acids. With 1 base removed from V and 2 bases from J, the gap between germline ends came to 12 bases. Germline-derived CDR1 and CDR2 are SGHAT and FQNNGV. CDR3 sequence reads: CASSLVSGAPYEQYF. DNA for the CDR3: TGTGCCAGCAGCTTAGTGTCGGGAGCCCCCTACGAGCAGTACTTC.

This chain links TRBV7-8 with TRBJ1-2, with a tentative D call TRBD1 (5 bases). The ends were cut back, 4 bases at V and 4 bases at J, with 16 bases in the middle. Looked up from germline, CDR1 is SGHVS and CDR2 is FQNEAQ. The CDR3 spans 15 residues. Here the CDR3 DNA reads TGTGCCAGCAGCTCAAGGGGTTTAGGGCTCTATGGCTACACCTTC. Translated: CASSSRGLGLYGYTF.

This clonotype showed up just a few times. This sequence joins TRBV27 and TRBJ2-6, with 10 bases lining up with TRBD1. Germline V lookup: CDR1 MNHEY, CDR2 SMNVEV (reference sequence). CDR3 length equals 16 residues. After removal of 6 bases from V and 4 bases from J, the junction contained 6 bases not matched to a gene. The CDR3 loop reads CASRRQGAGGANVLTF. CDR3 DNA: TGTGCCAGCAGGCGACAGGGGGCGGGGGGGGCCAACGTCCTGACTTTC.

At least ten counts were recorded for this clonotype. The rearrangement uses TRBV6-1 and TRBJ1-6, with no clear D. Germline CDR1 MNHNS, CDR2 SASEGT. V was pared by 4 bases and J by 4 bases, with 11 bases between. The CDR3 runs to 15 residues. CDR3: CASSGTTSYNSPLHF. CDR3 sequence (DNA): TGTGCCAGCAGTGGGACGACAAGTTATAATTCACCCCTCCACTTT.

This clonotype came up many times. The gene calls are TRBV12-3 or TRBV12-4 and TRBJ2-5; no reliable D call. Deletions cut 6 bases from V and 5 bases from J, with 13 bases between. CDR3 size: 13 residues. The CDR3 reads CASSIHPWETQYF. DNA of the CDR3: TGTGCCAGCAGCATCCACCCTTGGGAGACCCAGTACTTC.

This clonotype came up a few times. V gene TRBV24-1 combines with J gene TRBJ1-2, with 7 positions matching TRBD1. J gave up 8 bases and V 4 bases, and 18 bases lay outside the gene matches. Germline values: CDR1 KGHDR, CDR2 SFDVKD. The CDR3 is made up of 17 amino acids. CDR3 in amino acids: CATSEGTGTDWVYGYTF. The CDR3 region has the DNA TGTGCCACCAGTGAGGGAACCGGGACAGACTGGGTCTACGGCTACACCTTC.

This clonotype was picked up many times. This chain's CDR3 is CASSLGAGGSTDTQYF. The CDR3 DNA sequence: TGTGCCAGCAGTTTGGGAGCAGGGGGAAGCACAGATACGCAGTATTTT. This chain uses TRBV12-3 or TRBV12-4 with TRBJ2-3, with 7 bases matching TRBD1. The CDR3 totals 16 residues. The V and J ends lost 3 bases and 0 bases, in that order; junction bases with no gene match: 6.

This clonotype occurred many times. V usage is TRBV2 and J usage is TRBJ2-1; 8 positions agree with TRBD2. From germline, CDR1 is SNHLY and CDR2 FYNNEI. The ends lost 8 bases at V and 6 bases at J; junction bases unmatched: 6. The CDR3 is made up of 13 amino acids. Here the CDR3 DNA reads TGTGCCAGCGCCGGGACTAGATTCAATGAGCAGTTCTTC. Translated, it gives CASAGTRFNEQFF.

This clonotype has a count of ten or more. V and J are TRBV20-1 and TRBJ2-7; no clear D gene. Germline CDR1 is DFQATT and CDR2 is SNEGSKA (reference sequence). This CDR3 is built from 15 residues. Deletions cut 3 bases from V and 2 bases from J, with 17 bases between. The CDR3 DNA sequence: TGCAGTGCTAGCGCCGGGTCCCAAACCCCCTACGAGCAGTACTTC. Translating it yields CSASAGSQTPYEQYF.

The chain employs TRBV7-2 and TRBJ2-7; 10 nucleotides align to TRBD2. CDR1 is SGHTA, CDR2 FQGNSA, per germline. The CDR3 length is 14 residues. V lost 5 bases to trimming and J lost 3 bases; unmatched junction nucleotides: 4. CDR3 sequence (DNA): TGTGCCAGCAGCAACCCTAGCGGGGGCTACGAGCAGTACTTC. Its protein product is CASSNPSGGYEQYF.

The V call is TRBV3-1, the J call TRBJ2-7; 7 positions match TRBD2. The CDR3 sequence is 14 residues long. The trim removed 2 bases at V and 9 bases at J, leaving 10 bases unmatched. Germline V gene lookup returns CDR1 LGHDT and CDR2 YNNKEL (reference sequence). The CDR3 DNA is TGTGCCAGCAGCCAACTGGGACTAAAGCGGGGGCAGTACTTC. Translating gives CASSQLGLKRGQYF.

This clonotype appeared many times. The chain carries TRBV27 and TRBJ1-4; D possibly corresponds to TRBD1 (6 bases). Per germline, CDR1 MNHEY and CDR2 SMNVEV (reference sequence). The CDR3 sequence is 14 residues long. The V gene lost 5 bases and the J gene lost 7 bases, with 14 bases spanning the gap. The CDR3 here is CASSAQGWTEKLFF. In DNA form, the CDR3 reads TGTGCCAGCAGTGCGCAGGGGTGGACTGAAAAACTGTTTTTT.

This clonotype has at least ten counts. This chain joins TRBV18 and TRBJ2-2; D may be TRBD1 (6 bases). CDR1 KGHSH and CDR2 LQKENI come from the germline V gene. There are 16 residues in the CDR3. The V gene lost 0 bases and the J gene lost 0 bases, with 8 bases spanning the gap. In nucleotides, the CDR3 is TGTGCCAGCTCACCACCGGGACAAACGAACACCGGGGAGCTGTTTTTT. Residues: CASSPPGQTNTGELFF.

This clonotype was found many times. The CDR3 spells CASSLRVRVDPDTQYF. In DNA, the CDR3 is TGTGCCAGCAGCTTACGCGTTAGGGTTGATCCAGATACGCAGTATTTT. The chain has TRBV11-2 and TRBJ2-3; D unresolved. Germline V CDR1 and CDR2: SGHAT, FQNNGV. The V and J ends lost 2 bases and 4 bases respectively, with 16 bases between them. The CDR3 consists of 16 residues. The full variable domain, completed using reference TRBV11-2 and TRBJ2-3, is EAGVAQSPRYKIIEKRQSVAFWCNPISGHATLYWYQQILGQGPKLLIQFQNNGVVDDSQLPKDRFSAERLKGVDSTLKIQPAKLEDSAVYLCASSLRVRVDPDTQYFGPGTRLTVL.

This clonotype was picked up many times. This chain joins TRBV28 and TRBJ2-3; 8 bases fit TRBD2. Germline V gene data show CDR1 as MDHEN and CDR2 as SYDVKM. The CDR3 covers 16 residues. The junction had 13 bases not matched to a gene; V was cut back by 6 bases and J by 5 bases. CDR3 sequence (DNA): TGTGCCAGCAGGCCTGGTGGTGCGGGAGGAGGAGATACGCAGTATTTT. Protein: CASRPGGAGGGDTQYF.

This clonotype was picked up many times. The rearrangement uses TRBV18 and TRBJ2-3; D perhaps matches TRBD2 (6 bases). Trimming shortened V by 3 bases and J by 2 bases, and 12 bases separated the two germline ends. The germline CDR1 and CDR2 sequences are KGHSH and LQKENI. CDR3 length equals 15 residues. The CDR3 coding sequence is TGTGCCAGCTCACCGGAGGAGGGGTACACAGATACGCAGTATTTT. It is translated as CASSPEEGYTDTQYF.

Only a few counts were recorded for this clonotype. This chain joins TRBV19 and TRBJ1-5; D is undetermined. Germline CDR1 reads LNHDA; CDR2 reads SQIVND (reference sequence). V was pared by 9 bases and J by 6 bases, with 12 bases between. The CDR3 has 12 amino acids. The CDR3 spells CASSSRGQPQHF. CDR3 bases: TGTGCCAGCAGTTCCCGGGGTCAGCCCCAGCATTTT.

The rearrangement joins TRBV14 to TRBJ2-6; D possibly corresponds to TRBD2 (6 bases). The V and J ends lost 0 bases and 14 bases respectively, with 17 bases between them. CDR3 length: 15 residues. From germline, CDR1 is SGHDN and CDR2 FVKESK. The CDR3 loop reads CASSQDIPGVSILTF. The CDR3 nucleotides read TGTGCCAGCAGCCAAGATATCCCGGGGGTCAGTATCCTGACTTTC.

This clonotype was observed at least ten times. The chain has TRBV2 and TRBJ1-4; D is possibly TRBD1 (5 bases). CDR1 is SNHLY, CDR2 FYNNEI, per germline. V lost 7 bases and J 5 bases, leaving 14 bases between the germline ends. CDR3 length: 14 amino acids. Written as DNA, the CDR3 is TGTGCCAGCAACCAGGGTCAGGGAAATGAAAAACTGTTTTTT. Amino acid sequence: CASNQGQGNEKLFF.